The present TCR beta chain was sequenced within a study of T cells in Graves' hyperthyroidism and ophthalmopathy. Turning to the study itself: Peripheral blood was drawn at first diagnosis, prior to all treatment. Study results and caveats: Separation of ophthalmopathy from stable hyperthyroidism was achieved by a 13 V-J model.

The CDR3 is 17 amino acids. Trimming shortened V by 4 bases and J by 0 bases, and 18 bases separated the two germline ends. Germline V lookup: CDR1 LNHDA, CDR2 SQIVND (reference sequence). Patients with ophthalmopathy all had a Clinical Activity Score of at least 3, a NOSPECS grade of at least 4 and duration under 3 months. Thyroid ultrasound and orbital computed tomography, with clinical symptoms and serum thyroxine and TRAb, informed diagnoses. Amplification targeted TCR beta CDR3 regions from RNA transcripts. Using the HTBI primer set, a first-round RT-PCR was run on the TCR CDR3. One entry per CDR3 protein results from TCRdb running MiXCR on the multiplex PCR reads. The sample has about 380,000 distinct CDR3 sequences, 15% to 20% seen once. This clonotype was recorded at least ten times. The antigen remains undetermined.

The sample was blood. This rearrangement joins TRBV19 to TRBJ1-1; D is perhaps TRBD1 (5 bases). This receptor was obtained from a man aged 18-30 years with Graves' ophthalmopathy. For the CDR3, the DNA is TGTGCCAGTAGTAGGGGACGCCTGTTCTTCATGAACACTGAAGCTTTCTTT. Translated: CASSRGRLFFMNTEAFF.